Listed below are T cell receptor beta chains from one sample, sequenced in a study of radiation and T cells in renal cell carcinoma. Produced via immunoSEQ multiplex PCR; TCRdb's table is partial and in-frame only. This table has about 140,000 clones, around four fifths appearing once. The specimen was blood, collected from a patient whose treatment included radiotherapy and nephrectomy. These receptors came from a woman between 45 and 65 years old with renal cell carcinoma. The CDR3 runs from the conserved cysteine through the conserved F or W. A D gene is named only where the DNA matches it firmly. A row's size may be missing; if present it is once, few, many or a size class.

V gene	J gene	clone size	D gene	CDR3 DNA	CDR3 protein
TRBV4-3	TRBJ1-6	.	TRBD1	TGCGCCAGCAGCCAGACAGGGGGCGATTCACCCCTCCACTTT	CASSQTGGDSPLHF
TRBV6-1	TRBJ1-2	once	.	TGTGCCAGCAGTGAATTCCTATCGCCGGGCTATAGCTATGGCTACACCTTC	CASSEFLSPGYSYGYTF
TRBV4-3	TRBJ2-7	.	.	TGCGCCAGCAGCTCAAGGGGACGTTCCTACGAGCAGTACTTC	CASSSRGRSYEQYF
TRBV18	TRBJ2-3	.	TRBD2	TGTGCCAGCTCACCACCGAGGGGCCAGCGGGAGCCCCCAGATACGCAGTATTTT	CASSPPRGQREPPDTQYF
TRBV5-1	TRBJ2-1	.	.	TGCGCCAGCAGCTTGATGGACGGATACAATGAGCAGTTCTTC	CASSLMDGYNEQFF
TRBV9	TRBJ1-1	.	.	TGTGCCAGCAGCGTAGAGCTGAACACTGAAGCTTTCTTT	CASSVELNTEAFF
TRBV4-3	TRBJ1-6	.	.	TGCGCCAGCAGCCAAGATCAGACTACACCCCTCCACTTT	CASSQDQTTPLHF
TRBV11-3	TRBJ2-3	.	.	TGTGCCAGCAGCTTAGCTCGGGACACAGATACGCAGTATTTT	CASSLARDTDTQYF
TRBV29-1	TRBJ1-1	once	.	TGCAGCGTTGGGGGTTGGGGGGAATCCACTGAAGCTTTCTTT	CSVGGWGESTEAFF
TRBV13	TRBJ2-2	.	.	TGTGCCAGCAGCCGACTGAACAGGGCTGGGGGCGGGGAGCTGTTTTTT	CASSRLNRAGGGELFF
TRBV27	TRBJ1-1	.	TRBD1	TGTGCCAGCAGTTTGAACAGGGGGCCTGAAGCTTTCTTT	CASSLNRGPEAFF
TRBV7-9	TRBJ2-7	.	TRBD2	TGTGCCGGAGCTAAAGTAGCGGGACTCTCCTACGAGCAGTACTTC	CAGAKVAGLSYEQYF
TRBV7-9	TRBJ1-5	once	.	TGTGCCAGCAGCTTAGCGCACGCAGAGAATCAGCCCCAGCATTTT	CASSLAHAENQPQHF
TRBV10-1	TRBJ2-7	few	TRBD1	TGCGCCAGCAGTGAGTCGGGGACAGGGGCGGACGAGCAGTACTTC	CASSESGTGADEQYF
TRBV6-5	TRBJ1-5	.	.	TGTGCCAGCAGTTACGGTTGGGATAGCAATCAGCCCCAGCATTTT	CASSYGWDSNQPQHF
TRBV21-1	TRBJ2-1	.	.	TGTGCCAGCAGCAAAGAGGAGCAGGGAGGCGCGGTGAATGAGCAGTTCTTC	CASSKEEQGGAVNEQFF
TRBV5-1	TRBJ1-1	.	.	TGCGCCAGCAGCTTGGAGGGTCAGGGCATGAACACTGAAGCTTTCTTT	CASSLEGQGMNTEAFF
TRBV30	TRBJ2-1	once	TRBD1	TGTGCCTGGAGTGTACCGGGACAGGGGTCCGATGAGCAGTTCTTC	CAWSVPGQGSDEQFF
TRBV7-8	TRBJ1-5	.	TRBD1	TGTGCCAGCAGCTTAGCAGGGGGCGTTCAGCCCCAGCATTTT	CASSLAGGVQPQHF
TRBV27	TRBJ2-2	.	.	TGTGCCAGCAGTTTAAACGGAGCGAACACCGGGGAGCTGTTTTTT	CASSLNGANTGELFF
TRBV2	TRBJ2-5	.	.	TGTGCCAGCAGTGTGGGGCGTCAAGAGACCCAGTACTTC	CASSVGRQETQYF
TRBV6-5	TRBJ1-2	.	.	TGTGCCAGCAGTTACTCCGGCACTGGGGGCTACACCTTC	CASSYSGTGGYTF
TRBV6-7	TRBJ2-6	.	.	TGTGCCACCTCGGGACGCCGCAACTCTGGGGCCAACGTCCTGACTTTC	CATSGRRNSGANVLTF
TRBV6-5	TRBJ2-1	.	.	TGTGCCAGCAGTTCCTCATCCTACAATGAGCAGTTCTTC	CASSSSSYNEQFF
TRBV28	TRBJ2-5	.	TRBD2	TGTGCCAGCAGTTCCCAGGGACTAGCGGAAGAGACCCAGTACTTC	CASSSQGLAEETQYF
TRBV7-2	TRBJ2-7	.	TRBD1	TGTGCCAGCAGCCTAAAGAGGACAGGGGCCACGAAGTACTTC	CASSLKRTGATKYF
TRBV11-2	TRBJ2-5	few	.	TGTGCCAGCACCGAAAGCAGGGGAGGGCAAGAGACCCAGTACTTC	CASTESRGGQETQYF
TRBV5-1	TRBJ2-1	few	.	TGCGCCAGCAGCCCCTCACTTGGGGATGAGCAGTTCTTC	CASSPSLGDEQFF
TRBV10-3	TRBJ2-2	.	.	TGTGCCATCAGTGAGCAGCGGCGAAACACCGGGGAGCTGTTTTTT	CAISEQRRNTGELFF
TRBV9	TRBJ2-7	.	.	TGTGCCAGCAGCGTAGACGAGCAGTACTTC	CASSVDEQYF
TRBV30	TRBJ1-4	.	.	TGTGCCTGGAGTCCCTCTTGGGCCCCTAATGAAAAACTGTTTTTT	CAWSPSWAPNEKLFF
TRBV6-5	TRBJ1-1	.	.	TGTGCCAGCACCCTTCAGGGACCTGGCACTGAAGCTTTCTTT	CASTLQGPGTEAFF
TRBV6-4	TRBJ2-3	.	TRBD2	TGTGCCAGCAGTGCCCCAGCGGGGGGATTCACAGATACGCAGTATTTT	CASSAPAGGFTDTQYF
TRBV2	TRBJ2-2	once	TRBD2	TGTGCCAGCGGAGCAGCGGGGTTCGGGGAGCTGTTTTTT	CASGAAGFGELFF
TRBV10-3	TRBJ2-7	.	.	TGTGCCATCAGTGAGTCGGAAGAGGGGAGCGAGCAGTACTTC	CAISESEEGSEQYF
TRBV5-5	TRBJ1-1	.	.	TGTGCCAGCAGCTTGTATATGAACACTGAAGCTTTCTTT	CASSLYMNTEAFF
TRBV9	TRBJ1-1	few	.	TGTGCCAGCAGCGCGATGAACACTGAAGCTTTCTTT	CASSAMNTEAFF
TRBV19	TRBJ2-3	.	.	TGTGCCAGTAGTATAAGGGGAGCGGCCACAGATACGCAGTATTTT	CASSIRGAATDTQYF
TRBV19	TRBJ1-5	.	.	TGTGCCAGTAGTATCGGGGGGGAATGGAATCAGCCCCAGCATTTT	CASSIGGEWNQPQHF
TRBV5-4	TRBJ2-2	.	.	TGTGCCAGCAGCTTGCAAGGCGGGGCCGGGGAGCTGTTTTTT	CASSLQGGAGELFF